Listed here are 10 T cell receptor beta chains from one sample, sequenced in a study of HIV-infected patients and healthy controls (dated by TCRdb to the mid-2010s). Whole blood was used without fractionating the cells, so the repertoire represented all peripheral T cells without sorting. Libraries were built with 5' RACE. For sequencing, an Illumina MiSeq was employed. Reverse transcription of about 510 ng RNA was performed with SuperScript III using primers directed against the alpha and beta constant regions. Separate alpha and beta chain libraries were generated by chain-specific third strand synthesis with multiplexing indices. TCRdb trimmed the raw reads at Q25, called clones with MiXCR and kept productive beta chains. Entries that share a CDR3 protein sequence are merged under the most common genes and DNA. The sample table records over 7,500 distinct CDR3 sequences; 5% to 6.5% of these occur just once. The top ten clonotypes cover about 20% of the sample.

The sample here was blood, taken before antiretroviral therapy. All receptors come from an adult with HIV infection.

This clonotype was recorded many times. V gene TRBV6-5 combines with J gene TRBJ2-1, with 9 bases lining up with TRBD1. With V trimmed by 6 bases and J by 6 bases, 6 bases remained unmatched. This CDR3 region has 14 residues. CDR1 is MNHEY and CDR2 is SVGAGI in the germline V gene. The CDR3 is CASRDRGPPNEQFF. The CDR3 DNA reads as TGTGCCAGCAGGGACAGGGGACCCCCCAATGAGCAGTTCTTC.

This clonotype qualifies as medium-sized. The J gene is TRBJ2-5, the V gene TRBV18, with D possibly matching TRBD2 (5 bases). Trimming left V 4 bases short and J 2 bases short, with 8 bases between. In germline, CDR1 is KGHSH, CDR2 LQKENI. This CDR3 has 13 residues. CDR3 in DNA: TGTGCCAGCTCACGGGAGTTACAAGAGACCCAGTACTTC. Amino acid sequence: CASSRELQETQYF.

This clonotype has ten or more counts. The rearrangement uses TRBV12-3 or TRBV12-4 and TRBJ2-3; D is uncertain. The CDR3 loop spans 12 amino acids. Trimming shortened V by 6 bases and J by 0 bases, and 4 bases separated the two germline ends. CDR3 sequence (DNA): TGTGCCAGCAGACAGAGCACAGATACGCAGTATTTT. Its translation is CASRQSTDTQYF.

V usage is TRBV12-3 or TRBV12-4 and J usage is TRBJ2-2; D not certain. This CDR3 has 11 amino acids. Between the trimmed V and J ends, which lost 5 bases and 4 bases, there was a span of 2 bases. The CDR3 DNA follows: TGTGCCAGCAGTACCACCGGGGAGCTGTTTTTT. As protein: CASSTTGELFF.

Ten or more counts support this clonotype. The rearrangement links TRBV19 to TRBJ1-2; D is possibly TRBD1 (6 bases). Germline CDR1 reads LNHDA; CDR2 reads SQIVND (reference sequence). CDR3 length: 15 amino acids. Trimming took off 5 bases at V and 8 bases at J, with 21 bases between the two ends. CDR3 DNA: TGTGCCAGTAGTCCAACGGACAGAACGGGTTCCGGCTACACCTTC. It yields the protein CASSPTDRTGSGYTF.

By share, this clonotype ranks as medium-sized. The V call is TRBV28, the J call TRBJ1-3; D gene ambiguous. CDR1 is MDHEN, CDR2 SYDVKM, per germline. V dropped 8 bases and J dropped 0 bases, with 11 bases sitting between them. CDR3 size: 14 residues. DNA of the CDR3: TGTGCCAGCCACGATAACGGCTCTGGAAACACCATATATTTT. It specifies CASHDNGSGNTIYF.

At least ten counts were recorded for this clonotype. This sequence joins TRBV5-5 and TRBJ2-3; 10 bases match TRBD1. Germline trimming cut 0 bases from V and 6 bases from J; bases unmatched to any gene: 1. The germline CDR1 and CDR2 sequences are SGHKS and YYEKEE (reference sequence). The CDR3 runs 14 residues. The DNA of the CDR3 is TGTGCCAGCAGCTTGGGGGGACAGGGGGATACGCAGTATTTT. Translating gives CASSLGGQGDTQYF.

This clonotype was seen at least ten times. The chain is built from TRBV7-9 and TRBJ2-5; possible D gene TRBD2, 6 bases. Germline CDR1 and CDR2: SEHNR and FQNEAQ (reference sequence). The CDR3 is made up of 16 amino acids. Trimming removed 6 bases at V and 4 bases at J, with 21 bases between. CDR3 DNA sequence: TGTGCCAGCAGATTCGGAACCGGGACTCATTTAGAGACCCAGTACTTC. Its protein product is CASRFGTGTHLETQYF. Combining the CDR3 with reference TRBV7-9 and TRBJ2-5 gives the whole variable domain DTGVSQNPRHKITKRGQNVTFRCDPISEHNRLYWYRQTLGQGPEFLTYFQNEAQLEKSRLLSDRFSAERPKGSFSTLEIQRTEQGDSAMYLCASRFGTGTHLETQYFGPGTRLLVL.

This chain joins TRBV19 and TRBJ2-5; a weak D match, TRBD2 (7 bases). This CDR3 region has 16 residues. Trimming stripped 1 base from V and 5 bases from J, with 17 bases between. Looked up from germline, CDR1 is LNHDA and CDR2 is SQIVND (reference sequence). CDR3 coding DNA: TGTGCCAGTAGTATAGTTCTTGGGGGGGCTGTGGAGACCCAGTACTTC. Protein product: CASSIVLGGAVETQYF.

This clonotype was seen repeatedly, ten times or more. In nucleotides, the CDR3 is TGCGCCAGCAGCTTGGGGCCCCAGATGAACACTGAAGCTTTCTTT. Residues: CASSLGPQMNTEAFF. This rearrangement joins TRBV5-1 to TRBJ1-1; D gene ambiguous. Per the germline V gene, CDR1 is SGHRS and CDR2 is YFSETQ. V dropped 0 bases and J dropped 0 bases, with 9 bases sitting between them. The CDR3 has 15 residues.